A single sample gave rise to the 24 T cell receptor beta chains below, sequenced in a study of OX40 agonist ivuxolimab in advanced cancers. Libraries were prepared by immunoSEQ multiplex PCR; TCRdb keeps only in-frame clonotypes and omits some of them. The table includes roughly 80,000 clones, roughly 91% detected once. The source was CD4+ or CD8+ T cells sorted from blood, collected in a trial of the OX40 agonist ivuxolimab. Receptors were obtained from an adult with an advanced solid tumor such as melanoma, head and neck, liver or kidney cancer.

The chain recombines TRBV5-1 with TRBJ1-3, with 8 positions matching TRBD1. The trim removed 0 bases at V and 2 bases at J, leaving 1 base unmatched. The CDR3 runs to 15 residues. Germline V lookup: CDR1 SGHRS, CDR2 YFSETQ. The CDR3 spells CASSLEGQAGNTIYF. The CDR3 bases are TGCGCCAGCAGCTTGGAGGGACAGGCTGGAAACACCATATATTTT.

This clone was detected only a few times. This chain connects TRBV18 to TRBJ1-1; D gene unclear. Trimming took off 3 bases at V and 1 base at J, with 15 bases between the two ends. The V gene's germline CDR1 is KGHSH and CDR2 LQKENI. CDR3 length equals 16 residues. The CDR3 is CASSPGGSLANTEAFF. CDR3 DNA: TGTGCCAGCTCACCTGGCGGCTCCTTGGCGAACACTGAAGCTTTCTTT. Full variable domain (outside the CDR3, taken from reference TRBV18 and TRBJ1-1): NAGVMQNPRHLVRRRGQEARLRCSPMKGHSHVYWYRQLPEEGLKFMVYLQKENIIDESGMPKERFSAEFPKEGPSILRIQQVVRGDSAAYFCASSPGGSLANTEAFFGQGTRLTVV.

The CDR3 is CASRPNPGINYGYTF. In nucleotides, the CDR3 is TGTGCCAGCAGGCCCAACCCCGGGATAAACTATGGCTACACCTTC. The J gene is TRBJ1-2, the V gene TRBV2, with D unclear. The CDR3 loop spans 15 amino acids. Deletions cut 6 bases from V and 2 bases from J, with 16 bases between. CDR1 and CDR2 (germline): SNHLY, FYNNEI.

CDR3 nucleotides: TGTGCCAGCAGCGTCAGGGGTGGAACTGAAGCTTTCTTT. Its translation is CASSVRGGTEAFF. The chain recombines TRBV7-6 with TRBJ1-1, with a possible D match to TRBD1 (6 bases). Trimming left V 5 bases short and J 5 bases short, with 12 bases between. This CDR3 spans 13 amino acids. CDR1 is SGHVS, CDR2 FNYEAQ, per germline.

The chain joins TRBV19 to TRBJ2-1; D is unresolved. This CDR3 is 14 amino acids long. V was cut by 4 bases and J by 5 bases, with 12 bases left in between. Germline V gene lookup returns CDR1 LNHDA and CDR2 SQIVND (reference sequence). CDR3 nucleotides: TGTGCCAGTAGTACGCAAGGTGGGCACAATGAGCAGTTCTTC. Translating gives CASSTQGGHNEQFF. Filled out from reference TRBV19 and TRBJ2-1, the complete variable domain reads DGGITQSPKYLFRKEGQNVTLSCEQNLNHDAMYWYRQDPGQGLRLIYYSQIVNDFQKGDIAEGYSVSREKKESFPLTVTSAQKNPTAFYLCASSTQGGHNEQFFGPGTRLTVL.

The count of this clone is one. The J gene is TRBJ2-2, the V gene TRBV5-1; D is perhaps TRBD1 (6 bases). The CDR3 runs 14 residues. The germline V gene has CDR1 SGHRS and CDR2 YFSETQ. V dropped 4 bases and J dropped 1 base, with 8 bases sitting between them. The CDR3 DNA is TGCGCCAGCAGCCGACAGGTGAACACCGGGGAGCTGTTTTTT. Translated, it gives CASSRQVNTGELFF.

The chain has TRBV30 and TRBJ1-5; tentative D call: TRBD1 (5 bases). Germline assignment: CDR1 GTSNPN and CDR2 SVGIG (reference sequence). Trimming took 5 bases from V and 2 from J, leaving 13 bases between them. The CDR3 runs 14 residues. CDR3 nucleotide sequence: TGTGCCTGGGAGCCCGGGACTCGCAATCAGCCCCAGCATTTT. This gives the protein CAWEPGTRNQPQHF.

This clone is medium-sized in the sample. Distinct nucleotide sequences in the sample also encode this CDR3. CDR3 nucleotide sequence: TGTGCCAGCAGTGAGGAGGGAATCCAGCCCCAGCATTTT. It is translated as CASSEEGIQPQHF. The chain uses TRBV2 and TRBJ1-5; D not resolved. The V gene's germline CDR1 is SNHLY and CDR2 FYNNEI. V dropped 3 bases and J dropped 7 bases, with 10 bases sitting between them. CDR3 length equals 13 residues.

The chain has TRBV5-1 and TRBJ2-1; the D gene could be TRBD1 or TRBD2 (5 bases each). The CDR3 runs to 16 residues. V lost 3 bases and J lost 3, with 16 bases in between. Germline CDR1 SGHRS, CDR2 YFSETQ. CDR3 sequence (DNA): TGCGCCAGCAGCTCCCTCGGGGCCTCTCGCTACAATGAGCAGTTCTTC. This encodes CASSSLGASRYNEQFF.

The genes are TRBV5-4 and TRBJ2-1; TRBD2 matches at 8 bases. From germline, CDR1 is SGHNT and CDR2 YYREEE (reference sequence). J gave up 8 bases and V 3 bases, and 7 bases lay outside the gene matches. CDR3 length equals 14 residues. The CDR3 nucleotides are TGTGCCAGCAGCTCGCGGACTAGCACGGATGAGCAGTTCTTC. Protein sequence: CASSSRTSTDEQFF. The full variable domain, its missing parts supplied by reference TRBV5-4 and TRBJ2-1, is ETGVTQSPTHLIKTRGQQVTLRCSSQSGHNTVSWYQQALGQGPQFIFQYYREEENGRGNFPPRFSGLQFPNYSSELNVNALELDDSALYLCASSSRTSTDEQFFGPGTRLTVL.

V and J are TRBV7-9 and TRBJ2-7; a possible D gene is TRBD1 (5 bases). V lost 7 bases and J lost 2, with 24 bases in between. This CDR3 comprises 17 residues. Germline lookup yields CDR1 SEHNR and CDR2 FQNEAQ (reference sequence). The CDR3 DNA follows: TGTGCCAGCACCGTGGGGCAGGGTAGAGGAAGCACCTACGAGCAGTACTTC. Its translation is CASTVGQGRGSTYEQYF.

This clone was seen a few times. The junction departs from the called germline gene at one end, perhaps through a read error. The rearrangement joins TRBV2 to TRBJ1-1; D is undetermined. The CDR3 is made up of 9 amino acids. Germline V CDR1 and CDR2: SNHLY, FYNNEI. The CDR3 sequence: CASSPEAFF. The CDR3 nucleotides are TGTGCCAGCAGCCCTGAGGCTTTCTTT.

This clone was counted once. The chain is built from TRBV2 and TRBJ1-2; D is perhaps TRBD1 (5 bases). V was pared by 7 bases and J by 3 bases, with 15 bases between. CDR3 length: 14 amino acids. The germline V gene has CDR1 SNHLY and CDR2 FYNNEI. CDR3 amino acids: CASTPDRGDYGYTF. CDR3 DNA sequence: TGTGCCAGCACTCCGGACCGGGGGGACTATGGCTACACCTTC.

On this clone: The same CDR3 arises from other DNA sequences in this sample as well. The gene calls are TRBV19 and TRBJ1-2, with D hard to call. V shed 3 bases and J shed 2 bases, with 10 bases lying between them. From germline, CDR1 is LNHDA and CDR2 SQIVND (reference sequence). The CDR3 runs 14 residues. CDR3 sequence (DNA): TGTGCCAGTAGTATTCGGCAGTTCAACTATGGCTACACCTTC. The encoded protein is CASSIRQFNYGYTF.

This clone showed up just a few times. The chain is built from TRBV12-5 and TRBJ1-1; D is unclear. Per germline, CDR1 LGHNT and CDR2 FRNRAP. The CDR3 extends over 15 amino acids. Trimming stripped 0 bases from V and 1 base from J, with 9 bases between. CDR3 amino acids: CASGLVNKGNTEAFF. Written as DNA, the CDR3 is TGTGCTAGTGGTTTGGTAAACAAGGGGAACACTGAAGCTTTCTTT.

This clone came up a few times. The rearrangement uses TRBV10-3 and TRBJ2-1, with TRBD2 matching over 10 bases. This CDR3 is 11 amino acids long. Germline V gene lookup returns CDR1 ENHRY and CDR2 SYGVKD. V was clipped by 7 bases and J by 10 bases; unmatched bases: 1. CDR3: CAIISGREQFF. The DNA of the CDR3 is TGTGCCATCATTAGCGGGAGGGAGCAGTTCTTC.

Only one count was recorded for this clone. The chain employs TRBV12-5 and TRBJ2-3; 7 positions match TRBD1. Looked up from germline, CDR1 is LGHNT and CDR2 is FRNRAP. The CDR3 length is 16 residues. The V gene end was trimmed by 0 bases and the J gene end by 1 base; junction bases not matched to a gene: 4. The CDR3 loop reads CASGLVLGTGTDTQYF. The CDR3 DNA follows: TGTGCTAGTGGTTTGGTACTGGGGACAGGCACAGATACGCAGTATTTT.

J is TRBJ2-2 and V is TRBV9; D is unclear. Trimming removed 6 bases from V and 7 bases from J, with 16 bases in between. From germline, CDR1 is SGDLS and CDR2 YYNGEE. The CDR3 covers 14 residues. The CDR3 loop reads CASTGRPSSGELFF. DNA for the CDR3: TGTGCCAGCACCGGAAGGCCTTCGAGCGGGGAGCTGTTTTTT.

The chain has TRBV6-5 and TRBJ1-3; D is possibly TRBD1 (5 bases). CDR1 is MNHEY, CDR2 SVGAGI, per germline. This CDR3 is 13 amino acids long. V was shortened by 2 bases and J by 4 bases, with 6 bases between the two germline ends. The DNA of the CDR3 is TGTGCCAGCAGTTACAGGGACGGAAACACCATATATTTT. Amino acids: CASSYRDGNTIYF.

The V gene is TRBV4-1, the J gene TRBJ1-2; tentatively, D is TRBD1 (5 bases). The CDR3 runs 15 residues. With 8 bases removed from V and 4 bases from J, the gap between germline ends came to 20 bases. Germline-derived CDR1 and CDR2 are MGHRA and YSYEKL. The CDR3 region is CASRKPGQRLYGYTF. The CDR3 coding sequence is TGCGCCAGCCGAAAACCAGGGCAGAGGCTCTATGGCTACACCTTC.

The chain employs TRBV28 and TRBJ1-2; D might be TRBD1 (6 bases). The CDR3 has 16 residues. V lost 6 bases to trimming and J lost 3 bases, with 20 bases between them. Per germline, CDR1 MDHEN and CDR2 SYDVKM. CDR3: CASSPGGAVFDYGYTF. DNA for the CDR3: TGTGCCAGCAGCCCTGGGGGGGCAGTGTTTGACTATGGCTACACCTTC.

The chain recombines TRBV10-3 with TRBJ1-1; 9 bases align to TRBD1. The trim removed 11 bases at V and 4 bases at J, leaving 8 bases unmatched. The length of the CDR3 is 13 residues. The V gene's germline CDR1 is ENHRY and CDR2 SYGVKD. CDR3 coding DNA: TGTGCCCCCCGGACAGGGGAGGCCACTGAAGCTTTCTTT. This translates into CAPRTGEATEAFF.

The J gene is TRBJ1-4, the V gene TRBV28, with a weak D call TRBD1 (5 bases). The CDR3 totals 14 residues. The V gene's germline CDR1 is MDHEN and CDR2 SYDVKM. V shed 8 bases and J shed 8 bases, with 18 bases lying between them. The CDR3 sequence is CASLGAESGEKLFF. CDR3 DNA sequence: TGTGCCAGCTTAGGGGCCGAATCGGGAGAAAAACTGTTTTTT.

J is TRBJ2-1 and V is TRBV9; TRBD2 matches 9 bases. Germline V gene sequence: CDR1 SGDLS, CDR2 YYNGEE. V shed 0 bases, J shed 3 bases, and the junction held 7 bases outside the gene matches. The CDR3 extends over 17 amino acids. This CDR3 reads CASSVGLAGYNYNEQFF. In DNA form, the CDR3 reads TGTGCCAGCAGCGTAGGGCTAGCGGGGTATAACTACAATGAGCAGTTCTTC.